This T cell receptor beta chain was found in a study of blood T cell repertoires in COVID-19. Study background: PBMCs, B-cell-depleted T cells, or T cells were the source of the cDNA or gDNA that made up the material.

V was shortened by 0 bases and J by 4 bases, with 16 bases between the two germline ends. Germline V CDR1 and CDR2: SGHRS, YFSETQ. The CDR3 loop spans 16 amino acids. Methods used by the authors: The authors estimated nucleated cell counts from reference gene primer amplification. Method: immunoSEQ multiplex PCR; TCRdb's copy keeps in-frame clones and lacks some. V and J calls and clone size are those listed in that table; D and trimming were worked out from the DNA. The sample records about 270,000 clones, about four fifths being singletons. The sequence was obtained from a woman between 45 and 60 years old who had recovered from COVID-19. This chain connects TRBV5-1 to TRBJ2-5; possible D gene TRBD1, 7 bases. Material for sequencing was peripheral blood. The CDR3 region is CASSLAYQGGGETQYF. CDR3 bases: TGCGCCAGCAGCTTGGCCTACCAGGGGGGTGGAGAGACCCAGTACTTC.